Below, 16 T cell receptor beta chains from the same sample are listed, as sequenced in a study of T cells in pancreatic ductal adenocarcinoma. Selected pancreatic ductal adenocarcinoma patients had undergone surgery without neoadjuvant therapy. Sequenced by immunoSEQ multiplex PCR; TCRdb stores in-frame clones only, minus some. The sample includes several thousand clones, about 61% of them seen just once. The sequencing sample was made of pancreatic tumor tissue. The source is a human donor with pancreatic ductal adenocarcinoma.

The chain employs TRBV19 and TRBJ1-5; no firm D call. This CDR3 has 16 amino acids. Germline V gene sequence: CDR1 LNHDA, CDR2 SQIVND (reference sequence). Trimming shortened V by 4 bases and J by 2 bases, and 15 bases separated the two germline ends. The CDR3 nucleotides are TGTGCCAGTAGTACTTTTCGTGTGAGGGGCAATCAGCCCCAGCATTTT. Encoded protein: CASSTFRVRGNQPQHF.

The chain couples TRBV27 to TRBJ2-1; D possibly uses TRBD1 or TRBD2 (5 bases each). Germline V gene data show CDR1 as MNHEY and CDR2 as SMNVEV (reference sequence). This CDR3 spans 11 amino acids. Trimming stripped 3 bases from V and 9 bases from J, with 6 bases between. CDR3 in amino acids: CASSFGGEQFF. The CDR3 DNA reads as TGTGCCAGCAGTTTTGGGGGTGAGCAGTTCTTC.

The rearrangement links TRBV27 to TRBJ1-1; 7 positions match TRBD1. Per germline, CDR1 MNHEY and CDR2 SMNVEV (reference sequence). This CDR3 is 17 amino acids long. V was clipped by 0 bases and J by 0 bases; unmatched bases: 7. This CDR3 reads CASSLSRQGGMNTEAFF. The CDR3 DNA sequence: TGTGCCAGCAGTTTATCCCGGCAGGGGGGGATGAACACTGAAGCTTTCTTT.

The V and J genes are TRBV6-6 and TRBJ2-6, with no clear D. Looked up from germline, CDR1 is MNHNY and CDR2 is SVGAGI (reference sequence). V lost 5 bases and J 0 bases, leaving 8 bases between the germline ends. The CDR3 is made up of 15 amino acids. As DNA, the CDR3 is TGTGCCAGCAGTCGACCAGACTCTGGGGCCAACGTCCTGACTTTC. Encoded protein: CASSRPDSGANVLTF.

Regarding this clone: Other DNA sequences of this sample code for an identical CDR3. The V call is TRBV28, the J call TRBJ2-7; perhaps TRBD1 as D (5 bases). The CDR3 contains 13 residues. V was shortened by 2 bases and J by 3 bases, with 8 bases between the two germline ends. The germline V gene has CDR1 MDHEN and CDR2 SYDVKM. CDR3 residues: CASSLDRDYEQYF. CDR3 bases: TGTGCCAGCAGTTTAGACAGAGACTACGAGCAGTACTTC. The full variable domain, rest sourced from reference TRBV28 and TRBJ2-7, is DVKVTQSSRYLVKRTGEKVFLECVQDMDHENMFWYRQDPGLGLRLIYFSYDVKMKEKGDIPEGYSVSREKKERFSLILESASTNQTSMYLCASSLDRDYEQYFGPGTRLTVT.

This clone came up a few times. The chain couples TRBV6-7 to TRBJ2-5; D is unresolved. TRBV6-7 is given ORF status, its function remaining uncertain. Trimming took off 0 bases at V and 5 bases at J, with 10 bases between the two ends. The CDR3 covers 14 residues. In DNA form, the CDR3 reads TGTGCCAGCAGTTACTCGGGGTCGGAGGAGACCCAGTACTTC. Translation: CASSYSGSEETQYF.

This clone is labeled medium-sized. The rearrangement uses TRBV9 and TRBJ2-2, with 9 bases that match TRBD2. CDR3 length equals 19 residues. Trimming took 0 bases from V and 1 from J; bases not matched to a gene: 10. CDR1 is SGDLS, CDR2 YYNGEE, per germline. Here the CDR3 reads CASSVGPAGGRGNTGELFF. The CDR3 DNA follows: TGTGCCAGCAGCGTAGGACCAGCGGGAGGTCGAGGGAACACCGGGGAGCTGTTTTTT.

As DNA, the CDR3 is TGCGCCAGCAGCTTGGATGGCGGCTATACGCAGTATTTT. Its translation: CASSLDGGYTQYF. This chain joins TRBV5-1 and TRBJ2-3; D remains unclear. This CDR3 spans 13 amino acids. CDR1 and CDR2 (germline): SGHRS, YFSETQ. Trimming removed 0 bases from V and 7 bases from J, with 9 bases in between. The whole variable domain, filled in from reference TRBV5-1 and TRBJ2-3, reads KAGVTQTPRYLIKTRGQQVTLSCSPISGHRSVSWYQQTPGQGLQFLFEYFSETQRNKGNFPGRFSGRQFSNSRSEMNVSTLELGDSALYLCASSLDGGYTQYFGPGTRLTVL.

This clone showed up just once. J is TRBJ1-1 and V is TRBV6-1; weak D call: TRBD1 (5 bases). Per germline, CDR1 MNHNS and CDR2 SASEGT. Trimming stripped 2 bases from V and 1 base from J, with 20 bases between. The CDR3 has 18 amino acids. The CDR3 reads CASSEYGTFSGANTEAFF. CDR3 bases: TGTGCCAGCAGTGAATATGGGACCTTCAGTGGGGCGAACACTGAAGCTTTCTTT.

This clone is judged medium-sized. V and J are TRBV18 and TRBJ1-5; unclear D gene. V gave up 3 bases and J gave up 3 bases, with 12 bases separating them. The CDR3 is made up of 15 amino acids. The germline gives CDR1 KGHSH, CDR2 LQKENI. CDR3 protein: CASSPGNQLNQPQHF. In DNA form, the CDR3 reads TGTGCCAGCTCACCCGGGAACCAACTCAATCAGCCCCAGCATTTT.

This clone is large in the sample. The chain links TRBV23-1 to TRBJ1-1; no definite D call. TRBV23-1 is annotated as an ORF whose role is uncertain. Trimming removed 9 bases at V and 4 bases at J, with 12 bases between. The CDR3 runs 12 residues. CDR3 coding DNA: TGCGCCAGTAAGGATAAGGGCACTGAAGCTTTCTTT. This codes for CASKDKGTEAFF.

V usage is TRBV29-1 and J usage is TRBJ2-2; a possible D gene is TRBD1 (6 bases). Trimming removed 7 bases at V and 3 bases at J, with 12 bases between. The CDR3 loop spans 13 amino acids. Per germline, CDR1 SQVTM and CDR2 ANQGSEA. The CDR3 sequence is CSGGRRDTGELFF. CDR3 sequence (DNA): TGCAGCGGGGGGCGACGGGACACCGGGGAGCTGTTTTTT.

This chain connects TRBV5-1 to TRBJ1-3, with D perhaps TRBD1 (6 bases). V lost 0 bases and J lost 2, with 12 bases in between. Germline V lookup: CDR1 SGHRS, CDR2 YFSETQ. The CDR3 spans 16 residues. In DNA form, the CDR3 reads TGCGCCAGCAGCTTGGAAGGGGGTCGGACTGGAAACACCATATATTTT. It codes for CASSLEGGRTGNTIYF.

The chain combines TRBV11-1 with TRBJ2-2, with no clear D. Trimming left V 5 bases short and J 4 bases short, with 11 bases between. The CDR3 covers 14 residues. Germline V CDR1 and CDR2: SGHAT, FQDESV (reference sequence). This CDR3 is CASSRRQGTGELFF. The CDR3 DNA follows: TGTGCCAGCAGCAGACGACAAGGCACCGGGGAGCTGTTTTTT.

The chain uses TRBV27 and TRBJ1-1, with D perhaps TRBD1 (5 bases). The germline V and J ends were trimmed by 3 bases and 4 bases, with 9 bases remaining between them. CDR1 is MNHEY and CDR2 is SMNVEV in the germline V gene (reference sequence). CDR3 length: 13 amino acids. The CDR3 DNA reads TGTGCCAGCAGTTTTTGGGGGAGCACTGAAGCTTTCTTT. This translates into CASSFWGSTEAFF.

This clone was picked up a small number of times. This chain uses TRBV5-1 with TRBJ2-2; D might be TRBD2 (6 bases). CDR3 length equals 15 residues. Germline loops: CDR1 SGHRS, CDR2 YFSETQ. V dropped 0 bases and J dropped 0 bases, with 6 bases sitting between them. The chain's CDR3 is CASSLGGANTGELFF. In DNA, the CDR3 is TGCGCCAGCAGCTTGGGCGGGGCGAACACCGGGGAGCTGTTTTTT. Based on the CDR3 plus reference TRBV5-1 and TRBJ2-2, the full variable domain is KAGVTQTPRYLIKTRGQQVTLSCSPISGHRSVSWYQQTPGQGLQFLFEYFSETQRNKGNFPGRFSGRQFSNSRSEMNVSTLELGDSALYLCASSLGGANTGELFFGEGSRLTVL.